This is a list of T cell receptor beta chains from one sample in a study of resident and recirculating memory T cells in vitiligo. This table comes from immunoSEQ multiplex PCR, and its TCRdb copy is limited to in-frame clones, with some not included. The data contain tens of thousands of clones, about 92% of them singletons. Sequenced input: blood. These receptors came from a male donor with vitiligo. CDR3s include the opening cysteine and the closing phenylalanine or tryptophan. Each record gives: CDR3 length, J gene, V gene, clone size, D gene, CDR3 DNA, CDR3 protein. A D gene is named only where the DNA matches it firmly. Part of the rows lack a size; the others show once, few, many or a class for expanded clones.

len: 15; j_gene: TRBJ2-1; v_gene: TRBV4-1; abundance: NA; d_gene: TRBD1; CDR3nt: TGCGCCAGCAGCCTGACAGGGGGCGTTTACAATGAGCAGTTCTTC; CDR3aa: CASSLTGGVYNEQFF
len: 18; j_gene: TRBJ2-7; v_gene: TRBV4-1; abundance: NA; d_gene: TRBD2; CDR3nt: TGCGCCAGCAGCCCCACGGCGGGACTAGCGGGAGGCGACTACGAGCAGTACTTC; CDR3aa: CASSPTAGLAGGDYEQYF
len: 14; j_gene: TRBJ2-7; v_gene: TRBV9; abundance: NA; d_gene: TRBD1; CDR3nt: TGTGCCAGCAGCAAGACAGGGGGGACCTACGAGCAGTACTTC; CDR3aa: CASSKTGGTYEQYF
len: 14; j_gene: TRBJ1-3; v_gene: TRBV27; abundance: NA; d_gene: NA; CDR3nt: TGTGCCAGCAGTTTGCAGGGATCTGGAAACACCATATATTTT; CDR3aa: CASSLQGSGNTIYF
len: 14; j_gene: TRBJ2-5; v_gene: TRBV10-3; abundance: NA; d_gene: TRBD1; CDR3nt: TGTGCCATCAAGGGACAGGGGCACCAAGAGACCCAGTACTTC; CDR3aa: CAIKGQGHQETQYF
len: 19; j_gene: TRBJ2-7; v_gene: TRBV7-2; abundance: NA; d_gene: TRBD2; CDR3nt: TGTGCCAGCAGCTTAAATAGGAAGGGGACTAGCGGGAGCGTCTACGAGCAGTACTTC; CDR3aa: CASSLNRKGTSGSVYEQYF
len: 17; j_gene: TRBJ1-1; v_gene: TRBV5-6; abundance: NA; d_gene: NA; CDR3nt: TGTGCCAGCAGCTTTTTTGCATTAAGACCCAGGGGCACTGAAGCTTTCTTT; CDR3aa: CASSFFALRPRGTEAFF
len: 15; j_gene: TRBJ2-1; v_gene: TRBV18; abundance: NA; d_gene: TRBD2; CDR3nt: TGTGCCAGCTCATCCGGGACTAGCTCCTACAATGAGCAGTTCTTC; CDR3aa: CASSSGTSSYNEQFF
len: 12; j_gene: TRBJ1-1; v_gene: TRBV19; abundance: NA; d_gene: NA; CDR3nt: TGTGCCAGTAGCGTTTCGGGGACTGAAGCTTTCTTT; CDR3aa: CASSVSGTEAFF
len: 15; j_gene: TRBJ1-2; v_gene: TRBV7-9; abundance: NA; d_gene: NA; CDR3nt: TGTGCCAGCAGCTTAGAGTCCAGGGTGGGCTATGGCTACACCTTC; CDR3aa: CASSLESRVGYGYTF
len: 16; j_gene: TRBJ1-1; v_gene: TRBV27; abundance: NA; d_gene: NA; CDR3nt: TGTGCCAGCAGTTTTAGGCAGGGGCGGTTAAACACTGAAGCTTTCTTT; CDR3aa: CASSFRQGRLNTEAFF
len: 14; j_gene: TRBJ1-2; v_gene: TRBV6-5; abundance: NA; d_gene: NA; CDR3nt: TGTGCCAGCAGTTACCCAACAGGGCCGTATGGCTACACCTTC; CDR3aa: CASSYPTGPYGYTF
len: 14; j_gene: TRBJ2-3; v_gene: TRBV5-4; abundance: NA; d_gene: NA; CDR3nt: TGTGCCAGCAGCTTGGGAACCCGGACAGATACGCAGTATTTT; CDR3aa: CASSLGTRTDTQYF
len: 16; j_gene: TRBJ1-2; v_gene: TRBV7-9; abundance: NA; d_gene: NA; CDR3nt: TGTGCCAGCAGCCCCCCCCAATGGACGGGATCTTATGGCTACACCTTC; CDR3aa: CASSPPQWTGSYGYTF
len: 15; j_gene: TRBJ2-3; v_gene: TRBV9; abundance: NA; d_gene: TRBD2; CDR3nt: TGTGCCAGCAGCGTACTAGCGGGGAACACAGATACGCAGTATTTT; CDR3aa: CASSVLAGNTDTQYF
len: 15; j_gene: TRBJ1-3; v_gene: TRBV9; abundance: NA; d_gene: TRBD1; CDR3nt: TGTGCCAGCAGCGTAGGGACGACAGGGTCAGACACCATATATTTT; CDR3aa: CASSVGTTGSDTIYF
len: 14; j_gene: TRBJ1-1; v_gene: TRBV30; abundance: NA; d_gene: NA; CDR3nt: TGTGCCTGGAGTGTACTGATAACTCCCACTGAAGCTTTCTTT; CDR3aa: CAWSVLITPTEAFF
len: 17; j_gene: TRBJ2-2; v_gene: TRBV7-9; abundance: NA; d_gene: TRBD1; CDR3nt: TGTGCCAGCACCTTAGGGACAGGGGCTTCTACTACCGGGGAGCTGTTTTTT; CDR3aa: CASTLGTGASTTGELFF
len: 16; j_gene: TRBJ2-3; v_gene: TRBV19; abundance: NA; d_gene: TRBD1; CDR3nt: TGTGCCAGTAGTATCAGGGGGCTCTACAACACAGATACGCAGTATTTT; CDR3aa: CASSIRGLYNTDTQYF
len: 13; j_gene: TRBJ1-1; v_gene: TRBV4-1; abundance: NA; d_gene: NA; CDR3nt: TGCGCCAGCAGCCAAGATCGCGGATCTGAAGCTTTCTTT; CDR3aa: CASSQDRGSEAFF
len: 15; j_gene: TRBJ1-1; v_gene: TRBV30; abundance: NA; d_gene: NA; CDR3nt: TGTGCCTGGAGTGTAGACGGCGGGGGGCCCACTGAAGCTTTCTTT; CDR3aa: CAWSVDGGGPTEAFF
len: 15; j_gene: TRBJ2-3; v_gene: TRBV7-9; abundance: NA; d_gene: TRBD2; CDR3nt: TGTGCCAGCAGCCTGGGACTAGCGGGCCCAGATACGCAGTATTTT; CDR3aa: CASSLGLAGPDTQYF
len: 13; j_gene: TRBJ2-7; v_gene: TRBV7-2; abundance: once; d_gene: NA; CDR3nt: TGTGCCAGCAGCCAACTGAATGACTACGAGCAGTACTTC; CDR3aa: CASSQLNDYEQYF
len: 15; j_gene: TRBJ2-7; v_gene: TRBV4-3; abundance: NA; d_gene: NA; CDR3nt: TGCGCCAGCAGCCCCCTGAGGGACTCCCACTACGAGCAGTACTTC; CDR3aa: CASSPLRDSHYEQYF
len: 16; j_gene: TRBJ1-6; v_gene: TRBV19; abundance: NA; d_gene: NA; CDR3nt: TGTGCCATCACGGGGGGGGACCCGCATAGGAATTCACCCCTCCACTTT; CDR3aa: CAITGGDPHRNSPLHF